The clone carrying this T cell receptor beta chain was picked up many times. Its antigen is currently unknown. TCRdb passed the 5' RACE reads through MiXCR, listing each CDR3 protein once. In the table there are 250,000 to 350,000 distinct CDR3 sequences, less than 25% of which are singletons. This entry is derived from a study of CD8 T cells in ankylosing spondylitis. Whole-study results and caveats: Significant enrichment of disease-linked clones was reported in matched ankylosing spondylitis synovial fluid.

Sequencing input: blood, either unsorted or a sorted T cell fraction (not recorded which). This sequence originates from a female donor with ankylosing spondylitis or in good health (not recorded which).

The DNA of the CDR3 is TGTGCCAGCAGTTTAGTAGGGGATGGAAACACCATATATTTT. This translates into CASSLVGDGNTIYF. V gene TRBV12-3 or TRBV12-4 combines with J gene TRBJ1-3; possible D gene TRBD1, 5 bases. There are 14 residues in the CDR3. The ends were cut back, 1 base at V and 3 bases at J, with 7 bases in the middle.